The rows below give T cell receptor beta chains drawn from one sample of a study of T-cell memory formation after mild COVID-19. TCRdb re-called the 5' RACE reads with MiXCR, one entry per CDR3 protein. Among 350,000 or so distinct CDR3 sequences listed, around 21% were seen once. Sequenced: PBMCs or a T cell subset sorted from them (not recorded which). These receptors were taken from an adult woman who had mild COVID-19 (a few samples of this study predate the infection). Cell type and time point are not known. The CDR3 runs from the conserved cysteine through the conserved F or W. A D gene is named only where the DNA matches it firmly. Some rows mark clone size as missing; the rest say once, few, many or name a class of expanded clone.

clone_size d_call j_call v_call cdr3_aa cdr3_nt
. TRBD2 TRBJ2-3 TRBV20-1 CSAMKRGGLSDTQYF TGCAGTGCTATGAAGCGGGGGGGCCTTTCAGATACGCAGTATTTT
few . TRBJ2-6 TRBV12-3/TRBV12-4 CASIQGSGANVLTF TGTGCCAGCATACAGGGCTCTGGGGCCAACGTCCTGACTTTC
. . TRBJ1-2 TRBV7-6 CASSLGGRRSYTF TGTGCCAGCAGCTTAGGAGGGCGTAGGAGCTACACCTTC
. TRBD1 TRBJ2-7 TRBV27 CASSLLPGQGVYEQYF TGTGCCAGCAGTTTATTACCGGGACAGGGTGTTTACGAGCAGTACTTC
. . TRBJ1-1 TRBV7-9 CASSLTTVATEAFF TGTGCCAGCAGCTTAACCACTGTGGCCACTGAAGCTTTCTTT
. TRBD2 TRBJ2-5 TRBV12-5 CASGFRLAGIQETQYF TGTGCTAGTGGTTTTCGTCTAGCGGGAATCCAAGAGACCCAGTACTTC
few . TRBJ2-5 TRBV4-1 CASSHAPGYQETQYF TGCGCCAGCAGCCACGCACCGGGGTACCAAGAGACCCAGTACTTC
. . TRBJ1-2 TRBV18 CASSLRAGPYGYTF TGTGCCAGCTCATTGCGGGCGGGGCCCTATGGCTACACCTTC
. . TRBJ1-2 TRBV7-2 CASSAPDFLAFYGYTF TGTGCCAGCAGCGCGCCGGACTTCCTGGCCTTCTATGGCTACACCTTC
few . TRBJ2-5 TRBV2 CASSEQVETQYF TGTGCCAGCAGTGAACAGGTCGAGACCCAGTACTTC
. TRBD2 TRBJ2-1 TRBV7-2 CASSASAGGGNEQFF TGTGCCAGCAGCGCCTCAGCGGGAGGGGGAAATGAGCAGTTCTTC
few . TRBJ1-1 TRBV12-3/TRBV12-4 CASSRGQTNTEAFF TGTGCCAGCAGTCGCGGACAGACGAACACTGAAGCTTTCTTT
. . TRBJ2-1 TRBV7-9 CASSPKRAGSSYNEQFF TGTGCCAGCAGCCCCAAAAGGGCGGGGAGCTCCTACAATGAGCAGTTCTTC
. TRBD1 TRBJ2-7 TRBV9 CASSVAGGHEQYF TGTGCCAGCAGCGTCGCAGGGGGCCACGAGCAGTACTTC
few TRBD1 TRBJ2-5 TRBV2 CASSQGQGRQETQYF TGTGCCAGCAGTCAGGGACAGGGGCGACAAGAGACCCAGTACTTC
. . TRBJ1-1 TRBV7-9 CASSLLRVNTEAFF TGTGCCAGCAGCTTATTACGGGTGAACACTGAAGCTTTCTTT
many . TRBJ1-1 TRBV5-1 CASSLWQIENTEAFF TGCGCCAGCAGCTTGTGGCAGATTGAGAACACTGAAGCTTTCTTT
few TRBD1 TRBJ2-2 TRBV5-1 CASSLTGGGDTGELFF TGCGCCAGCAGCTTGACAGGGGGAGGCGACACCGGGGAGCTGTTTTTT
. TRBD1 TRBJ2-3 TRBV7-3 CASSLRGHTDTQYF TGTGCCAGCAGCTTGAGGGGGCACACAGATACGCAGTATTTT
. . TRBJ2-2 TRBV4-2 CASSQENTGELFF TGTGCCAGCAGCCAAGAGAACACCGGGGAGCTGTTTTTT
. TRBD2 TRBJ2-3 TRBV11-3 CASSLLGPGLDTDTQYF TGTGCCAGCAGCTTATTGGGGCCGGGACTAGACACAGATACGCAGTATTTT